Shown below are 20 T cell receptor beta chains from a single sample sequenced in a study of cytomegalovirus exposure and HLA in healthy donors. Both 60 Vbeta primers and 13 Jbeta primers went into the PCR. The repertoire was sequenced with immunoSEQ multiplex PCR; TCRdb's copy has only in-frame clones and lacks some. The data contain 120,000 to 150,000 clones, 65% to 85% of them singletons. The sequenced sample consisted of PBMCs. The receptors were gathered from a middle-aged woman in good health and CMV-seropositive.

V is TRBV5-1 and J is TRBJ2-5; 9 nucleotides match TRBD1. The DNA end lines up better with TRBJ2-7; the J call may be wrong. The germline gives CDR1 SGHRS, CDR2 YFSETQ. This CDR3 has 14 residues. The CDR3 coding sequence is TGCGCCAGCAGCCCTGACAGGGGGGGCTACGAGCAGTACTTC. Its protein is CASSPDRGGYEQYF.

V usage is TRBV14 and J usage is TRBJ2-7; no clear D gene. This CDR3 is built from 12 residues. V was trimmed by 0 bases and J by 6 bases, leaving 6 bases between them. Germline loops: CDR1 SGHDN, CDR2 FVKESK. CDR3 protein: CASSQDYVEQYF. CDR3 coding DNA: TGTGCCAGCAGCCAAGATTATGTCGAGCAGTACTTC.

This sequence joins TRBV5-1 and TRBJ2-7, with D possibly TRBD2 on 5 matching bases. Trimming shortened V by 0 bases and J by 10 bases, and 14 bases separated the two germline ends. The CDR3 length is 13 residues. The germline gives CDR1 SGHRS, CDR2 YFSETQ. CDR3 loop: CASSLAGMSIQYF. Here the CDR3 DNA reads TGCGCCAGCAGCTTGGCCGGGATGTCTATACAGTACTTC.

This chain links TRBV5-1 with TRBJ2-7, with 9 bases lining up with TRBD2. V dropped 4 bases and J dropped 5; count of bases not matched to a gene: 7. This CDR3 contains 14 residues. Germline assignment: CDR1 SGHRS and CDR2 YFSETQ. DNA for the CDR3: TGCGCCAGCAGCCCGGGACTAGCTGTGGACGAGCAGTACTTC. Its protein is CASSPGLAVDEQYF.

The chain links TRBV5-1 to TRBJ2-1; D is ambiguous. V was clipped by 2 bases and J by 8 bases, with 14 bases between them. Germline CDR1 is SGHRS and CDR2 is YFSETQ. The CDR3 is made up of 14 amino acids. The CDR3 DNA reads TGCGCCAGCAGCTTAAACTACCTTGGCGATGAGCAGTTCTTC. It is translated as CASSLNYLGDEQFF.

The CDR3, as DNA: TGTGCCAGCTCACCACGACAGGGCGATGGCTACACCTTC. Its protein is CASSPRQGDGYTF. V is TRBV18 and J is TRBJ1-2, with 7 bases identical to TRBD1. This CDR3 contains 13 residues. Per the germline V gene, CDR1 is KGHSH and CDR2 is LQKENI. The junction had 2 bases not matched to a gene; V was cut back by 1 base and J by 6 bases.

The chain recombines TRBV6-1 with TRBJ2-7; TRBD2 matches at 11 bases. Germline CDR1 and CDR2: MNHNS and SASEGT. With V trimmed by 4 bases and J by 3 bases, 11 bases remained unmatched. There are 17 residues in the CDR3. The CDR3 here is CASSASGGSPCVYEQYF. As DNA, the CDR3 is TGTGCCAGCAGTGCTAGCGGGGGGTCACCCTGTGTCTACGAGCAGTACTTC.

V and J are TRBV5-3 and TRBJ1-5; D is possibly TRBD1 (6 bases). TRBV5-3 is an ORF, with its function uncertain. Trimming cost V 4 bases and J 1 base, with 24 bases left between them. The CDR3 has 19 amino acids. The CDR3 spells CARSPQLPHREKSNQPQHF. DNA of the CDR3: TGTGCCAGAAGCCCTCAGCTCCCTCACAGGGAGAAGAGCAATCAGCCCCAGCATTTT.

This chain connects TRBV28 to TRBJ2-1; 11 nucleotides align to TRBD2. The CDR3 covers 16 residues. Germline V CDR1 and CDR2: MDHEN, SYDVKM. With V trimmed by 6 bases and J by 6 bases, 10 bases remained unmatched. CDR3 coding DNA: TGTGCCAGCAGATCCACTCTAGCGGGGGGACCCAATGAGCAGTTCTTC. It is translated as CASRSTLAGGPNEQFF.

This sequence joins TRBV7-6 and TRBJ1-3; no clear D gene. The V gene's germline CDR1 is SGHVS and CDR2 FNYEAQ. The CDR3 has 18 residues. V gave up 1 base and J gave up 0 bases, with 16 bases separating them. In nucleotides, the CDR3 is TGTGCCAGCAGCTTAGACCTTCTGCGGTTTTCCTCTGGAAACACCATATATTTT. This gives the protein CASSLDLLRFSSGNTIYF.

The DNA for the CDR3 is TGCGCCAGCAGCCAAGATCCAGGGGGACTAGCGAGGGATACGCAGTATTTT. This translates into CASSQDPGGLARDTQYF. This chain joins TRBV4-1 and TRBJ2-3, with TRBD2 identical over 10 bases. CDR3 size: 17 residues. V shed 0 bases, J shed 6 bases, and the junction held 9 bases outside the gene matches. Germline values: CDR1 MGHRA, CDR2 YSYEKL.

V gene TRBV11-2 combines with J gene TRBJ1-3, with 7 bases that match TRBD1. This CDR3 is built from 15 residues. The germline V gene encodes CDR1 SGHAT and CDR2 FQNNGV. J gave up 0 bases and V 5 bases, and 4 bases lay outside the gene matches. The CDR3 region has the DNA TGTGCCAGCAGCAGAGGGACAGCCTCTGGAAACACCATATATTTT. As protein: CASSRGTASGNTIYF.

The table lists this clone with a count of one. This chain uses TRBV7-9 with TRBJ2-2; TRBD2 matches 8 bases. CDR1 SEHNR and CDR2 FQNEAQ come from the germline V gene (reference sequence). The CDR3 spans 15 residues. V was clipped by 5 bases and J by 0 bases; unmatched bases: 2. In DNA form, the CDR3 reads TGTGCCAGCAGCCATAGCGGGGCGAACACCGGGGAGCTGTTTTTT. This sequence encodes CASSHSGANTGELFF.

The CDR3 DNA reads as TGCGCCAGCAGTCAACTGACACCCTACGAGCAGTACTTC. This codes for CASSQLTPYEQYF. The rearrangement uses TRBV23-1 and TRBJ2-5; D gene uncertain. The DNA end favors TRBJ2-7, so the J call may be wrong. TRBV23-1 is sorted into the ORF group, with uncertain function. The CDR3 has 13 amino acids.

This clone was seen only once. The chain combines TRBV6-6 with TRBJ1-1, with no clear D. Trimming removed 6 bases from V and 0 bases from J, with 8 bases in between. CDR1 and CDR2 (germline): MNHNY, SVGAGI (reference sequence). The CDR3 contains 13 residues. CDR3 DNA: TGTGCCAGCAGCTCAACAATGAACACTGAAGCTTTCTTT. Translating gives CASSSTMNTEAFF.

V gene TRBV15 combines with J gene TRBJ2-5; D call uncertain. CDR3 size: 13 residues. V shed 3 bases and J shed 2 bases, with 7 bases lying between them. Germline CDR1 LNHNV, CDR2 YYDKDF (reference sequence). The CDR3 region is CATSRRHQETQYF. Written as DNA, the CDR3 is TGTGCCACCAGCAGGCGGCATCAAGAGACCCAGTACTTC.

This clone was found once. This sequence joins TRBV6-6 and TRBJ1-1; 7 positions match TRBD1. Germline lookup yields CDR1 MNHNY and CDR2 SVGAGI (reference sequence). Trimming removed 5 bases from V and 0 bases from J; junction bases left unmatched: 3. The length of the CDR3 is 14 residues. The CDR3, as DNA: TGTGCCAGCAGTCTGGACAGGTTGAACACTGAAGCTTTCTTT. Residues: CASSLDRLNTEAFF.

V gene TRBV20-1 combines with J gene TRBJ1-2; D is ambiguous. CDR1 and CDR2 (germline): DFQATT, SNEGSKA (reference sequence). This CDR3 contains 11 residues. V lost 0 bases and J 8 bases, leaving 7 bases between the germline ends. As DNA, the CDR3 is TGCAGTGCTAGAGATTCGGTAGGCTACACCTTC. This encodes CSARDSVGYTF.

CDR3 region: CSVQGDPYGYTF. The CDR3 DNA reads as TGCAGCGTTCAGGGGGACCCTTATGGCTACACCTTC. The chain combines TRBV29-1 with TRBJ1-2; TRBD1 aligns across 7 bases. Germline lookup yields CDR1 SQVTM and CDR2 ANQGSEA. The CDR3 covers 12 residues. J was trimmed by 5 bases and V by 5 bases; bases with no gene match: 5.

This clone was picked up a small number of times. The chain joins TRBV5-6 to TRBJ1-6; D may be TRBD1 (5 bases). Germline CDR1 reads SGHDT; CDR2 reads YYEEEE. V gave up 3 bases and J gave up 9 bases, with 16 bases separating them. The CDR3 is 15 amino acids. The CDR3: CASSSPGTGSSPLHF. The DNA for the CDR3 is TGTGCCAGCAGCTCGCCCGGGACTGGTAGTTCACCCCTCCACTTT.